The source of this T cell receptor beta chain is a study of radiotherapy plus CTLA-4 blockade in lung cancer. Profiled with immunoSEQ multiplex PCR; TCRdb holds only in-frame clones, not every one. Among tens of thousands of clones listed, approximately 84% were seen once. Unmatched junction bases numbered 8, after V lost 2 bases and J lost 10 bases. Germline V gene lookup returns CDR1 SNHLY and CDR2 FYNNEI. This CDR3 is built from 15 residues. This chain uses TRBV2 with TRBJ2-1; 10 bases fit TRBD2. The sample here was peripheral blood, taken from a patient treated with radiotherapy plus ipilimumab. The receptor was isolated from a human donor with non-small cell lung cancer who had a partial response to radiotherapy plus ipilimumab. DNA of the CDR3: TGTGCCAGCAGTGAAAACAGCGGGAGGGTAAGGGAGCAGTTCTTC. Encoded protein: CASSENSGRVREQFF.